One sample yielded the 13 T cell receptor beta chains listed below, sequenced in a study of cytomegalovirus exposure and HLA in healthy donors. 60 Vbeta and 13 Jbeta primers were used in PCR. Sequencing was performed with immunoSEQ multiplex PCR; in TCRdb, only in-frame clones are kept and a portion is missing. This table holds 150,000 to 170,000 clones, 60% to 85% found once. The sequenced sample was PBMCs. The receptors were gathered from a woman aged 35 to 49 in good health and CMV-seronegative.

The chain has TRBV11-3 and TRBJ1-1; D unclear. V was clipped by 2 bases and J by 0 bases, with 7 bases between them. This CDR3 spans 14 amino acids. The germline V gene encodes CDR1 SGHNT and CDR2 YENEEA. The DNA for the CDR3 is TGTGCCAGCAGCTTAATGGAGTTGAACACTGAAGCTTTCTTT. Translation: CASSLMELNTEAFF.

This clone was seen a handful of times. The chain links TRBV29-1 to TRBJ1-5; 8 bases fit TRBD1. V lost 7 bases, J lost 4 bases, and 6 bases stayed unmatched. Germline V gene data show CDR1 as SQVTM and CDR2 as ANQGSEA. There are 13 residues in the CDR3. CDR3 DNA: TGCAGCGCGAGGACAGGGCGAAATCAGCCCCAGCATTTT. Amino acids: CSARTGRNQPQHF.

The chain joins TRBV6-5 to TRBJ2-5, with 11 bases lining up with TRBD2. This CDR3 is built from 13 residues. The germline V gene encodes CDR1 MNHEY and CDR2 SVGAGI. The junction had 4 bases not matched to a gene; V was cut back by 8 bases and J by 5 bases. This chain's CDR3 is CASRLAGGETQYF. The CDR3 bases are TGTGCCAGCCGATTAGCGGGAGGGGAGACCCAGTACTTC.

The chain has TRBV5-8 and TRBJ2-1; weak D call: TRBD1 (5 bases). Germline V gene data show CDR1 as SGHTS and CDR2 as YDEGEE. The CDR3 has 15 residues. Trimming pared 2 bases from V and 0 bases from J, leaving 9 bases between. The CDR3 nucleotides are TGTGCCAGCAGCTTAGGACAAGTCTCCTACAATGAGCAGTTCTTC. Translating it yields CASSLGQVSYNEQFF.

V is TRBV6-5 and J is TRBJ2-3; the D gene is possibly TRBD1 (5 bases). V lost 6 bases and J 2 bases, leaving 15 bases between the germline ends. Germline CDR1 and CDR2: MNHEY and SVGAGI. The CDR3 contains 15 residues. CDR3 region: CASSRLGRTTDTQYF. The CDR3 nucleotides are TGTGCCAGCAGCCGTCTGGGGCGGACCACAGATACGCAGTATTTT.

The CDR3 nucleotides are TGTGCCAGCAGCTTAGGAGGGACTGGGGACTACGAGCAGTACTTC. The encoded protein is CASSLGGTGDYEQYF. V is TRBV11-3 and J is TRBJ2-7, with a possible D match to TRBD2 (6 bases). Trimming took off 1 base at V and 3 bases at J, with 13 bases between the two ends. CDR1 SGHNT and CDR2 YENEEA come from the germline V gene. This CDR3 comprises 15 residues.

The genes are TRBV27 and TRBJ1-2; 12 bases map to TRBD1. Trimming took 5 bases from V and 3 from J; bases not matched to a gene: 4. The germline V gene encodes CDR1 MNHEY and CDR2 SMNVEV (reference sequence). This CDR3 is built from 15 residues. For the CDR3, the DNA is TGTGCCAGCAGTCTCCGGGACAGGGGGCACTATGGCTACACCTTC. Protein: CASSLRDRGHYGYTF.

This chain uses TRBV11-2 with TRBJ2-7; TRBD1 agrees at 10 bases. V dropped 3 bases and J dropped 0; count of bases not matched to a gene: 5. Germline CDR1 is SGHAT and CDR2 is FQNNGV. The CDR3 runs 16 residues. CDR3 in amino acids: CASSFQGQGISYEQYF. For the CDR3, the DNA is TGTGCCAGCAGCTTCCAGGGACAGGGGATCTCCTACGAGCAGTACTTC. The variable domain in full, completed from reference TRBV11-2 and TRBJ2-7, reads EAGVAQSPRYKIIEKRQSVAFWCNPISGHATLYWYQQILGQGPKLLIQFQNNGVVDDSQLPKDRFSAERLKGVDSTLKIQPAKLEDSAVYLCASSFQGQGISYEQYFGPGTRLTVT.

The CDR3 loop reads CASSVSDMLYEQYF. The CDR3 nucleotides are TGTGCCAGCAGCGTTTCGGACATGCTCTACGAGCAGTACTTC. V is TRBV9 and J is TRBJ2-7, with D maybe TRBD1 (5 bases). This CDR3 region has 14 residues. Between the trimmed V and J ends, which lost 2 bases and 3 bases, there was a span of 12 bases. Germline lookup yields CDR1 SGDLS and CDR2 YYNGEE.

The rearrangement uses TRBV2 and TRBJ2-7; weak D call: TRBD1 (6 bases). This CDR3 has 12 amino acids. V was pared by 8 bases and J by 7 bases, with 15 bases between. Germline CDR1 reads SNHLY; CDR2 reads FYNNEI. CDR3 residues: CASDRPKGEQYF. The CDR3 DNA reads as TGTGCCAGCGACAGGCCAAAGGGGGAGCAGTACTTC.

The chain uses TRBV6-1 and TRBJ2-7, with 7 bases lining up with TRBD1. There are 16 residues in the CDR3. The V gene's germline CDR1 is MNHNS and CDR2 SASEGT. The trim removed 3 bases at V and 4 bases at J, leaving 12 bases unmatched. CDR3 protein: CASSDLTGDSGYEQYF. CDR3 DNA sequence: TGTGCCAGCAGTGACCTCACAGGGGATTCTGGTTACGAGCAGTACTTC.

This clone was seen once. The V and J genes are TRBV2 and TRBJ2-3; 8 bases agree with TRBD1. The CDR3 has 14 residues. With 8 bases clipped from V and 2 bases from J, the junction kept 6 bases outside the gene matches. Germline loops: CDR1 SNHLY, CDR2 FYNNEI. The CDR3 loop reads CASQGQGYTDTQYF. CDR3 DNA sequence: TGTGCCAGCCAAGGACAGGGATACACAGATACGCAGTATTTT.

This rearrangement joins TRBV2 to TRBJ1-3, with no clear D. CDR3 size: 13 residues. Trimming took off 6 bases at V and 8 bases at J, with 14 bases between the two ends. Germline CDR1 reads SNHLY; CDR2 reads FYNNEI. For the CDR3, the DNA is TGTGCCAGCAGATACGGTACCCGGTACACCATATATTTT. The encoded protein is CASRYGTRYTIYF.